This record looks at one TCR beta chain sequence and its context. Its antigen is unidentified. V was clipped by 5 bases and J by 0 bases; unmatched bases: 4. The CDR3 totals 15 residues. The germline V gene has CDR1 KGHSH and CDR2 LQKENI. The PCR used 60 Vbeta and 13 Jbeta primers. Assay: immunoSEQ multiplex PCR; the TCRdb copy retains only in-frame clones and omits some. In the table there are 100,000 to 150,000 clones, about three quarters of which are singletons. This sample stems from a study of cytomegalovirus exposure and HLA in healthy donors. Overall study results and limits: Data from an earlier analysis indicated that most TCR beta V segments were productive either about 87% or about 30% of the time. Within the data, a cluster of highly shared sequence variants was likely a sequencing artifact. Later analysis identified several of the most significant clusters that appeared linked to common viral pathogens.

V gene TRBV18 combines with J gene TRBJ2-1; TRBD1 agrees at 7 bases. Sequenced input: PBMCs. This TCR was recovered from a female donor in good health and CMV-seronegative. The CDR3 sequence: CASSTTGVSYNEQFF. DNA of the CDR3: TGTGCCAGCTCAACAACAGGGGTCTCCTACAATGAGCAGTTCTTC.